The 4 T cell receptor beta chains in this list originate from one sample, sequenced in a study of T cells in Graves' hyperthyroidism and ophthalmopathy. Regions amplified from RNA transcripts were the TCR beta CDR3 regions. When the TCR CDR3 underwent first-round RT-PCR, the HTBI primer set was used. TCRdb redid the calling of the multiplex PCR reads with MiXCR, one entry per CDR3 protein. The table shows roughly 400,000 distinct CDR3 sequences, with 25% occurring only once. The sequenced material came from blood. These receptors originate from a man between 45 and 60 years old with Graves' hyperthyroidism.

This clonotype was counted a few times. The chain couples TRBV6-6 to TRBJ2-7; D gene uncertain. The germline V gene encodes CDR1 MNHNY and CDR2 SVGAGI (reference sequence). This CDR3 region has 15 residues. V was shortened by 2 bases and J by 3 bases, with 14 bases between the two germline ends. Here the CDR3 DNA reads TGTGCCAGCAGTTACGGGGTGGGCGGCGGCTACGAGCAGTACTTC. Its protein is CASSYGVGGGYEQYF.

The chain links TRBV20-1 to TRBJ1-2; D is unresolved. The CDR3 runs to 12 residues. The germline gives CDR1 DFQATT, CDR2 SNEGSKA (reference sequence). V lost 4 bases to trimming and J lost 6 bases, with 12 bases between them. The CDR3, as DNA: TGCAGTGCTATAGATAACAGAAATGGCTACACCTTC. Amino acid sequence: CSAIDNRNGYTF.

Only a few counts were recorded for this clonotype. The genes are TRBV24-1 and TRBJ2-7; 9 nucleotides agree with TRBD2. Germline V CDR1 and CDR2: KGHDR, SFDVKD. V shed 3 bases and J 5 bases; nucleotides not matched to a gene: 4. The CDR3 sequence is 14 residues long. The CDR3 spells CATSDPSGNHEQYF. In DNA, the CDR3 is TGTGCCACCAGTGATCCTAGCGGGAACCACGAGCAGTACTTC.

This chain uses TRBV18 with TRBJ2-1, with no clear D. CDR3 length: 15 residues. V lost 4 bases to trimming and J lost 3 bases, with 13 bases between them. Germline-derived CDR1 and CDR2 are KGHSH and LQKENI. CDR3 nucleotides: TGTGCCAGCTCACTGGACCGTATGAACTACAATGAGCAGTTCTTC. It is translated as CASSLDRMNYNEQFF.